These T cell receptor beta chains were read from a single sample in a study of human T cells and chemical hapten exposure. TCRdb independently ran MiXCR on the RACE reads; one entry per CDR3 protein. The table records 180,000 or so distinct CDR3 sequences, approximately 15% of them present only once. The sequencing here drew on whole blood, taken in connection with sensitization to the hapten diphenylcyclopropenone (DPC). The origin of the receptors is a young woman with alopecia areata. Some clones in this sample may be carry-over from other donors' samples. The CDR3 runs from the conserved cysteine through the conserved F or W. A D gene is named only where the DNA matches it firmly. A clone size is listed for some rows: how often the clone was seen (once, few, many), or a class if it is expanded.

DNA: TGTGCCACCGGACACTCTGGGGCCAACGTCCTGACTTTC
CDR3: CATGHSGANVLTF
size: few
V: TRBV15
J: TRBJ2-6
D: -

DNA: TGTGCCAGCAGCCGCCCGGGCACTGAAGCTTTCTTT
CDR3: CASSRPGTEAFF
size: many
V: TRBV12-3/TRBV12-4
J: TRBJ1-1
D: -

DNA: TGTGCCAGCAGTTGGGGTGGGACAGAAAGCTCCTACAATGAGCAGTTCTTC
CDR3: CASSWGGTESSYNEQFF
size: -
V: TRBV28
J: TRBJ2-1
D: TRBD1

DNA: TGTGCCAGCAGCTTAAGGCGGGCCTGGGGAGAGACCCAGTACTTC
CDR3: CASSLRRAWGETQYF
size: -
V: TRBV7-2
J: TRBJ2-5
D: -

DNA: TGTGCCAGTAGTATAGAAGGCCTAGCGGGGGGCCTCACAGATACGCAGTATTTT
CDR3: CASSIEGLAGGLTDTQYF
size: few
V: TRBV19
J: TRBJ2-3
D: TRBD2

DNA: TGTGCCAGCAGCTTACAGGGTGAAGCTTTCTTT
CDR3: CASSLQGEAFF
size: -
V: TRBV7-9
J: TRBJ1-1
D: -

DNA: TGCAGCGCGAAGGAAGAGACCCAGTACTTC
CDR3: CSAKEETQYF
size: -
V: TRBV29-1
J: TRBJ2-5
D: -

DNA: TGTGCCAGCAGTTTCTACCAAGGGAACACCGGGGAGCTGTTTTTT
CDR3: CASSFYQGNTGELFF
size: -
V: TRBV12-3/TRBV12-4
J: TRBJ2-2
D: -

DNA: TGTGCCAGCAGTTCCCAGCGGGAGGGCTACAATGAGCAGTTCTTC
CDR3: CASSSQREGYNEQFF
size: -
V: TRBV6-5
J: TRBJ2-1
D: TRBD2

DNA: TGTGCCAGCAGCCAACGGCAGGGGATGGGCAATGAGCAGTTCTTC
CDR3: CASSQRQGMGNEQFF
size: few
V: TRBV3-1
J: TRBJ2-1
D: -

DNA: TGTGCCATCAGCGGCTACTATGGGCTAGCGGGAACCGGCGAGCAGTACTTC
CDR3: CAISGYYGLAGTGEQYF
size: few
V: TRBV10-3
J: TRBJ2-7
D: TRBD2

DNA: TGTGCCAGCAGCTTGGAGGGAGAGTACGGCTATGGCTACACCTTC
CDR3: CASSLEGEYGYGYTF
size: many
V: TRBV5-4
J: TRBJ1-2
D: -

DNA: TGCAGCGGTGTTCTGGGCTACGAGCAGTACTTC
CDR3: CSGVLGYEQYF
size: few
V: TRBV29-1
J: TRBJ2-7
D: -

DNA: TGTGCCAGCAGTCGGACTAGCGGCACCTACGAGCAGTACTTC
CDR3: CASSRTSGTYEQYF
size: few
V: TRBV6-5
J: TRBJ2-7
D: TRBD2

DNA: TGTGCCAACTCGAGGGACACTGGGACTGAAGCTTTCTTT
CDR3: CANSRDTGTEAFF
size: -
V: TRBV18
J: TRBJ1-1
D: -

DNA: TGTGCCAGCAGCTTAATCAGCGGGGGGCAGTTCTTC
CDR3: CASSLISGGQFF
size: few
V: TRBV5-6
J: TRBJ2-1
D: TRBD2

DNA: TGTGCCAGCAGCCGGCCCCCCGGGAGCGGGAGGGATGAGCAGTTCTTC
CDR3: CASSRPPGSGRDEQFF
size: many
V: TRBV28
J: TRBJ2-1
D: TRBD2

DNA: TGTGCCAGCTCACCGGGGAGGAGCGGCTACACCTTC
CDR3: CASSPGRSGYTF
size: few
V: TRBV18
J: TRBJ1-2
D: -

DNA: TGTGCCAGCAGCGTTCTTTCGGACTTCTTGGGGGGCACAGATACGCAGTATTTT
CDR3: CASSVLSDFLGGTDTQYF
size: few
V: TRBV9
J: TRBJ2-3
D: -

DNA: TGTGCCAGTAGTGCCACGGGACAGGGAGCAGATACGCAGTATTTT
CDR3: CASSATGQGADTQYF
size: few
V: TRBV19
J: TRBJ2-3
D: TRBD1

DNA: TGTGCCAGCAGCGTCGGTAGGAGCTCCTACAATGAGCAGTTCTTC
CDR3: CASSVGRSSYNEQFF
size: -
V: TRBV9
J: TRBJ2-1
D: -

DNA: TGTGCCAGCAGTCCGTGGACAGGGGAACATTCACCCCTCCACTTT
CDR3: CASSPWTGEHSPLHF
size: -
V: TRBV28
J: TRBJ1-6
D: TRBD1

DNA: TGTGCCAGCAGTTACCCGCCGGGGCGAGGACAGGCTGATAATTCACCCCTCCACTTT
CDR3: CASSYPPGRGQADNSPLHF
size: -
V: TRBV6-2/TRBV6-3
J: TRBJ1-6
D: TRBD1

DNA: TGTGCCAGCAGACACCGGGGGGCTGGCTATGGCTACACCTTC
CDR3: CASRHRGAGYGYTF
size: few
V: TRBV28
J: TRBJ1-2
D: -

DNA: TGTGCCAGCAGCTTAGGGACAGGGCTTGGCTACACCTTC
CDR3: CASSLGTGLGYTF
size: few
V: TRBV7-8
J: TRBJ1-2
D: TRBD1

DNA: TGCGCCAGCAGTCTGCTCCGGGGGACGAGCACAGATACGCAGTATTTT
CDR3: CASSLLRGTSTDTQYF
size: few
V: TRBV5-1
J: TRBJ2-3
D: -

DNA: TGTGCCAGCAGCCAAGCAGTAGCGGGCCGCACAGATACGCAGTATTTT
CDR3: CASSQAVAGRTDTQYF
size: -
V: TRBV3-1
J: TRBJ2-3
D: TRBD2

DNA: TGTGCCAGCAGTTTTTGGGTCGGCAATGAGCAGTTCTTC
CDR3: CASSFWVGNEQFF
size: few
V: TRBV28
J: TRBJ2-1
D: -

DNA: TGTGCCAGCAGCTTCGGACTAGAGGGAGATACGCAGTATTTT
CDR3: CASSFGLEGDTQYF
size: -
V: TRBV7-9
J: TRBJ2-3
D: TRBD2

DNA: TGCGCCAGCAGCCAAGACCTCGACAGCTCTAGATACTCTGGAAACACCATATATTTT
CDR3: CASSQDLDSSRYSGNTIYF
size: -
V: TRBV4-1
J: TRBJ1-3
D: -

DNA: TGTGCCAGCAGTCCGCGCCAGAGAGAGACCCAGTACTTC
CDR3: CASSPRQRETQYF
size: -
V: TRBV27
J: TRBJ2-5
D: -